These 9 T cell receptor beta chains originate from one sample sequenced in a study of shared clonotypes between healthy human individuals. Assay used: immunoSEQ multiplex PCR; TCRdb lists only in-frame clones, some missing. The data contain some 740,000 clones, 80% to 95% of them singletons. Terminally differentiated effector memory CD45RA+ cells were left out of the naive CD8 fraction, which was CD45RO-negative and positively selected for CCR7. Material for sequencing was naive CD8+ T cells sorted from blood. Every receptor here comes from a man in his thirties or forties in good health.

The chain is built from TRBV11-2 and TRBJ2-7, with no clear D. CDR3 length: 13 residues. Trimming left V 1 base short and J 6 bases short, with 10 bases between. Germline lookup yields CDR1 SGHAT and CDR2 FQNNGV. Here the CDR3 DNA reads TGTGCCAGCAGCTTAGGTCACCGGGTCGAGCAGTACTTC. It encodes CASSLGHRVEQYF.

This clone was picked up one time. This chain uses TRBV4-1 with TRBJ2-2; 8 nucleotides agree with TRBD2. Germline values: CDR1 MGHRA, CDR2 YSYEKL. This CDR3 is built from 16 residues. Trimming removed 0 bases from V and 5 bases from J; junction bases left unmatched: 5. CDR3 loop: CASSQESSGITGELFF. The CDR3, as DNA: TGCGCCAGCAGCCAAGAGAGTAGCGGGATAACCGGGGAGCTGTTTTTT.

The V gene is TRBV7-9, the J gene TRBJ1-5; 10 positions agree with TRBD1. The J segment lost 5 bases and the V segment lost 1 base, leaving 11 bases of the junction unmatched. The CDR3 loop spans 18 amino acids. CDR1 SEHNR and CDR2 FQNEAQ come from the germline V gene (reference sequence). CDR3: CASSLGDRGRGIDQPQHF. In DNA, the CDR3 is TGTGCCAGCAGCTTAGGGGACAGGGGTAGAGGCATAGATCAGCCCCAGCATTTT.

CDR3 nucleotides: TGTGCCAGCAGCTTAGTCTCAACTAATGAAAAACTGTTTTTT. This sequence encodes CASSLVSTNEKLFF. V is TRBV7-9 and J is TRBJ1-4; D ambiguous. V lost 1 base to trimming and J lost 0 bases, with 3 bases between them. The CDR3 loop spans 14 amino acids. Germline CDR1 SEHNR, CDR2 FQNEAQ (reference sequence).

The chain recombines TRBV10-2 with TRBJ2-5, with 10 bases fitting TRBD2. Germline V gene lookup returns CDR1 WSHSY and CDR2 SAAADI. Losses at the gene ends were 0 bases for V and 3 bases for J; bases not matched to a gene: 4. CDR3 size: 16 residues. DNA of the CDR3: TGCGCCAGCAGTGAGTCCAGCGGGAGGGCCGAAGAGACCCAGTACTTC. It specifies CASSESSGRAEETQYF.

This rearrangement joins TRBV7-6 to TRBJ1-5, with a weak D call TRBD1 (5 bases). Germline loops: CDR1 SGHVS, CDR2 FNYEAQ. V shed 2 bases and J shed 4 bases, with 21 bases lying between them. The CDR3 is made up of 18 amino acids. The CDR3 here is CASSLRGGPPGGNQPQHF. The CDR3 region has the DNA TGTGCCAGCAGCTTAAGGGGCGGCCCACCCGGGGGGAATCAGCCCCAGCATTTT.

This chain joins TRBV5-1 and TRBJ2-3; maybe TRBD2 (6 bases). The CDR3 sequence is 17 residues long. Trimming left V 6 bases short and J 6 bases short, with 26 bases between. Germline values: CDR1 SGHRS, CDR2 YFSETQ. The CDR3 reads CASTTIGGAPRTDTQYF. The CDR3 DNA sequence: TGCGCCAGCACTACGATCGGAGGGGCTCCCCGTACGGATACGCAGTATTTT.

The genes are TRBV4-1 and TRBJ2-3; no reliable D call. CDR3 length equals 16 residues. The V gene lost 4 bases and the J gene lost 2 bases, with 16 bases spanning the gap. Germline V gives CDR1 MGHRA, CDR2 YSYEKL. CDR3 DNA sequence: TGCGCCAGCAGCCTAACCACAAATGCTCTCACAGATACGCAGTATTTT. Translation: CASSLTTNALTDTQYF.

This clone is a singleton in its sample. The V call is TRBV5-1, the J call TRBJ2-7; unclear D gene. The V and J ends lost 0 bases and 1 base respectively, with 8 bases between them. CDR1 is SGHRS, CDR2 YFSETQ, per germline. The CDR3 totals 14 residues. The CDR3 coding sequence is TGCGCCAGCAGCTTGGAACGGCGATCCTACGAGCAGTACTTC. Amino acid sequence: CASSLERRSYEQYF.